One sample yielded the 14 T cell receptor beta chains listed below, sequenced in a study of blood T cell repertoires in COVID-19. The data were produced by immunoSEQ multiplex PCR, yet TCRdb's version contains in-frame clones alone and is incomplete. The data contain some 670,000 clones, 75% to 90% of them singletons. Sequencing was carried out using peripheral blood. Receptor source: a woman aged 18-29 years with acute or convalescent COVID-19.

The chain joins TRBV4-1 to TRBJ2-7; weak D call: TRBD1 (6 bases). Germline V gives CDR1 MGHRA, CDR2 YSYEKL. CDR3 length equals 13 residues. Trimming stripped 4 bases from V and 2 bases from J, with 9 bases between. Here the CDR3 DNA reads TGCGCCAGCAGCCCGTGGGACACCTACGAGCAGTACTTC. Its translation is CASSPWDTYEQYF.

The chain couples TRBV5-1 to TRBJ1-2; TRBD1 might be the D (5 bases). CDR1 is SGHRS and CDR2 is YFSETQ in the germline V gene. Trimming stripped 1 base from V and 6 bases from J, with 19 bases between. The CDR3 is made up of 16 amino acids. This CDR3 is CASSLSRGQIENGYTF. The CDR3 DNA reads as TGCGCCAGCAGCTTGAGTAGGGGCCAGATTGAGAATGGCTACACCTTC. Supplemented by reference TRBV5-1 and TRBJ1-2, the full variable domain reads KAGVTQTPRYLIKTRGQQVTLSCSPISGHRSVSWYQQTPGQGLQFLFEYFSETQRNKGNFPGRFSGRQFSNSRSEMNVSTLELGDSALYLCASSLSRGQIENGYTFGSGTRLTVV.

The chain couples TRBV30 to TRBJ1-3; D remains unclear. The CDR3 contains 13 residues. The V and J ends lost 5 bases and 5 bases respectively, with 13 bases between them. Germline assignment: CDR1 GTSNPN and CDR2 SVGIG (reference sequence). In DNA form, the CDR3 reads TGTGCCTGGGGGGAGGAGGTCAGAAACACCATATATTTT. Amino acid sequence: CAWGEEVRNTIYF.

The rearrangement links TRBV5-1 to TRBJ2-5, with D possibly being TRBD1 (5 bases). There are 14 residues in the CDR3. Trimming left V 1 base short and J 4 bases short, with 11 bases between. Germline V gene lookup returns CDR1 SGHRS and CDR2 YFSETQ. The CDR3 loop is CASSLTGQGETQYF. CDR3 sequence (DNA): TGCGCCAGCAGCTTGACAGGCCAGGGAGAGACCCAGTACTTC. The variable domain in full, with the rest retrieved from reference TRBV5-1 and TRBJ2-5, is KAGVTQTPRYLIKTRGQQVTLSCSPISGHRSVSWYQQTPGQGLQFLFEYFSETQRNKGNFPGRFSGRQFSNSRSEMNVSTLELGDSALYLCASSLTGQGETQYFGPGTRLLVL.

The chain uses TRBV18 and TRBJ1-4; tentatively, D is TRBD1 (6 bases). The CDR3 consists of 16 residues. From germline, CDR1 is KGHSH and CDR2 LQKENI. Trimming removed 3 bases from V and 0 bases from J, with 11 bases in between. CDR3 nucleotides: TGTGCCAGCTCACCCAGGGGTCCTCCAACTAATGAAAAACTGTTTTTT. It translates to CASSPRGPPTNEKLFF.

V gene TRBV13 combines with J gene TRBJ1-4; D is perhaps TRBD1 (5 bases). V lost 0 bases to trimming and J lost 5 bases, with 19 bases between them. The CDR3 is 18 residues long. The germline V gene encodes CDR1 PRHDT and CDR2 FYEKMQ (reference sequence). CDR3: CASSLGKDTGTGNEKLFF. CDR3 coding DNA: TGTGCCAGCAGCTTAGGAAAGGACACCGGGACTGGCAATGAAAAACTGTTTTTT.

The CDR3 sequence is CASSPRRNQNGNTIYF. DNA of the CDR3: TGTGCCAGCTCACCGAGGCGTAACCAAAACGGAAACACCATATATTTT. J is TRBJ1-3 and V is TRBV18; D remains ambiguous. In germline, CDR1 is KGHSH, CDR2 LQKENI. This CDR3 has 16 amino acids. Trimming shortened V by 3 bases and J by 4 bases, and 16 bases separated the two germline ends.

V gene TRBV6-5 combines with J gene TRBJ2-2; 9 positions match TRBD1. V was clipped by 9 bases and J by 9 bases; unmatched bases: 2. CDR3 size: 11 residues. Looked up from germline, CDR1 is MNHEY and CDR2 is SVGAGI. CDR3 bases: TGTGCCAGTACAGGGGGCAGGGAGCTGTTTTTT. It specifies CASTGGRELFF.

V usage is TRBV9 and J usage is TRBJ1-3; no definite D call. The CDR3 is made up of 14 amino acids. Deletions cut 0 bases from V and 7 bases from J, with 11 bases between. CDR1 is SGDLS and CDR2 is YYNGEE in the germline V gene. The CDR3 loop reads CASSVEPIPNTIYF. The CDR3 region has the DNA TGTGCCAGCAGCGTAGAGCCGATTCCGAACACCATATATTTT.

The CDR3 sequence: CASSVTSGGATDTQYF. In DNA, the CDR3 is TGTGCCAGCAGTGTTACTAGCGGGGGGGCAACAGATACGCAGTATTTT. The chain combines TRBV6-1 with TRBJ2-3; 13 bases agree with TRBD2. V shed 4 bases and J 3 bases; nucleotides not matched to a gene: 4. Germline V gene sequence: CDR1 MNHNS, CDR2 SASEGT. The CDR3 length is 16 residues.

The V gene is TRBV19, the J gene TRBJ1-2, with D possibly TRBD1 on 6 matching bases. Germline CDR1 LNHDA, CDR2 SQIVND (reference sequence). This CDR3 is 14 amino acids long. Trimming removed 3 bases from V and 6 bases from J, with 14 bases in between. The CDR3 is CASSITGGRDGYTF. CDR3 nucleotides: TGTGCCAGTAGTATCACGGGGGGGCGCGATGGCTACACCTTC.

The chain is built from TRBV18 and TRBJ2-3; 7 bases are a match to TRBD2. The V and J ends lost 5 bases and 6 bases, in that order; junction bases with no gene match: 11. The CDR3 runs 15 residues. The germline CDR1 and CDR2 sequences are KGHSH and LQKENI. This chain's CDR3 is CASSGLAAGGDTQYF. The DNA of the CDR3 is TGTGCCAGCTCAGGCCTAGCGGCCGGTGGCGATACGCAGTATTTT.

This chain connects TRBV3-1 (or the pseudogene TRBV3-2) to TRBJ1-5; no firm D call. Germline CDR1 and CDR2: LGHDT and YNNKEL (reference sequence). This CDR3 has 13 amino acids. The V end was cut by 1 base, the J end by 4 bases, with 5 bases between. CDR3 nucleotides: TGTGCCAGCAGCCAAGGGCAAAATCAGCCCCAGCATTTT. It encodes CASSQGQNQPQHF.

V gene TRBV5-4 combines with J gene TRBJ2-7; TRBD1 matches 8 bases. Germline CDR1 reads SGHNT; CDR2 reads YYREEE (reference sequence). This CDR3 region has 16 residues. Trimming removed 4 bases from V and 1 base from J; junction bases left unmatched: 10. As DNA, the CDR3 is TGTGCCAGCAGCCCTAGGTCGGGACAGGATTCCTACGAGCAGTACTTC. Translated: CASSPRSGQDSYEQYF.